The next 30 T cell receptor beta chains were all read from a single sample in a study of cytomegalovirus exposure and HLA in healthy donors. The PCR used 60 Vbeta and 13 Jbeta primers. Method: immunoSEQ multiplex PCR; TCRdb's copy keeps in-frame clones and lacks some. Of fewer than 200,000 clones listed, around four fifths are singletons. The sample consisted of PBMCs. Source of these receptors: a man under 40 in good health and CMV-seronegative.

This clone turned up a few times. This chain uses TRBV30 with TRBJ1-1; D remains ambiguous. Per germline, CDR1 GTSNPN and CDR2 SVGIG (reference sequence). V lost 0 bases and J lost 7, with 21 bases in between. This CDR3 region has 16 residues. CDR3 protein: CAWSVRTGSGSGEAFF. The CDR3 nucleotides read TGTGCCTGGAGTGTACGGACGGGGAGTGGGTCGGGTGAAGCTTTCTTT. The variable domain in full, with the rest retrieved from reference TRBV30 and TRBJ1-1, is SQTIHQWPATLVQPVGSPLSLECTVEGTSNPNLYWYRQAAGRGLQLLFYSVGIGQISSEVPQNLSASRPQDRQFILSSKKLLLSDSGFYLCAWSVRTGSGSGEAFFGQGTRLTVV.

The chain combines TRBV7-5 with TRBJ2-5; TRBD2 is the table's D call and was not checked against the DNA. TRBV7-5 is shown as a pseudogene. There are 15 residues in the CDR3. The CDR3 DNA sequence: TGTGCCAGAAGCTCACTAGCGGGGAATAGGGAGACCCAGTACTTC. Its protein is CARSSLAGNRETQYF.

The CDR3 loop is CASSLSQGGNTIYF. Written as DNA, the CDR3 is TGTGCCAGCAGCTTGAGTCAGGGGGGAAACACCATATATTTT. The gene calls are TRBV13 and TRBJ1-3, with a possible D match to TRBD1 (6 bases). The CDR3 is 14 residues long. Germline assignment: CDR1 PRHDT and CDR2 FYEKMQ (reference sequence). Trimming shortened V by 3 bases and J by 4 bases, and 10 bases separated the two germline ends. The whole variable domain, remainder taken from reference TRBV13 and TRBJ1-3, is AAGVIQSPRHLIKEKRETATLKCYPIPRHDTVYWYQQGPGQDPQFLISFYEKMQSDKGSIPDRFSAQQFSDYHSELNMSSLELGDSALYFCASSLSQGGNTIYFGEGSWLTVV.

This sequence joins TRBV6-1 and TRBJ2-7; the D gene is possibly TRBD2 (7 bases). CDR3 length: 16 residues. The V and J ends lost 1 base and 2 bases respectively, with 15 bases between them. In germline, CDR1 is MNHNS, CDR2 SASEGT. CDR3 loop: CASSEVGGPRAYEQYF. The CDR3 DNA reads TGTGCCAGCAGTGAAGTCGGGGGGCCGAGGGCCTACGAGCAGTACTTC.

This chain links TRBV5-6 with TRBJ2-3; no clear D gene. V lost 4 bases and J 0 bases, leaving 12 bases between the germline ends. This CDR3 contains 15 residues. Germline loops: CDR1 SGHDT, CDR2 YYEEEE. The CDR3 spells CASSTRQISTDTQYF. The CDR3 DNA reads TGTGCCAGCAGCACCAGACAAATCAGCACAGATACGCAGTATTTT.

The CDR3 here is CASSSPGLWSPGANVLTF. The CDR3 DNA follows: TGCGCCAGCAGCTCACCGGGACTATGGTCACCTGGGGCCAACGTCCTGACTTTC. The rearrangement uses TRBV5-1 and TRBJ2-6; 7 bases are a match to TRBD2. The length of the CDR3 is 18 residues. The junction had 11 bases not matched to a gene; V was cut back by 3 bases and J by 2 bases. Looked up from germline, CDR1 is SGHRS and CDR2 is YFSETQ.

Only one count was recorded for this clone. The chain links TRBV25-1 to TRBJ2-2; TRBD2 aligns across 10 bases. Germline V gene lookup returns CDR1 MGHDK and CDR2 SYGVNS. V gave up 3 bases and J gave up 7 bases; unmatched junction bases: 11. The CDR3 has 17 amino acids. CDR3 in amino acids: CASSDPVPTSGIGELFF. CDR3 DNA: TGTGCCAGCAGTGACCCTGTCCCCACTAGCGGGATCGGGGAGCTGTTTTTT. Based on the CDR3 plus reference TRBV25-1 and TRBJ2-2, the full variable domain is EADIYQTPRYLVIGTGKKITLECSQTMGHDKMYWYQQDPGMELHLIHYSYGVNSTEKGDLSSESTVSRIRTEHFPLTLESARPSHTSQYLCASSDPVPTSGIGELFFGEGSRLTVL.

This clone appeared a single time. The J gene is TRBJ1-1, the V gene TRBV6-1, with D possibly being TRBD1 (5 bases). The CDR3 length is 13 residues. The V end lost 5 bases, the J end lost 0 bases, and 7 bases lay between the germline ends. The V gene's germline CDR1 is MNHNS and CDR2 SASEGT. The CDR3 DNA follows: TGTGCCAGCAGTTCACAGGTGAACACTGAAGCTTTCTTT. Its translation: CASSSQVNTEAFF.

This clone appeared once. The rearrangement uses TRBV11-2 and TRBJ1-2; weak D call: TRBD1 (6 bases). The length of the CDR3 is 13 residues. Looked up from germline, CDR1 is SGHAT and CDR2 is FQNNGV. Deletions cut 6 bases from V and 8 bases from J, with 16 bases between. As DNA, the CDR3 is TGTGCCAGCAGGTCAGGGGCAGGAGAAGGCTACACCTTC. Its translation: CASRSGAGEGYTF.

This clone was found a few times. The CDR3 here is CASSFGVNSPLHF. The CDR3 DNA reads as TGTGCCAGCAGTTTCGGGGTTAATTCACCCCTCCACTTT. V usage is TRBV28 and J usage is TRBJ1-6, with D unclear. V was trimmed by 3 bases and J by 6 bases, leaving 6 bases between them. The CDR3 runs 13 residues. Germline V lookup: CDR1 MDHEN, CDR2 SYDVKM.

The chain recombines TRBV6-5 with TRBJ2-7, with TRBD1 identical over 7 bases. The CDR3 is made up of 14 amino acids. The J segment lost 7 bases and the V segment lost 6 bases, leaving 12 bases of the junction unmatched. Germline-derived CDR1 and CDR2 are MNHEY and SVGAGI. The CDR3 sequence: CASSLGTEGMEQYF. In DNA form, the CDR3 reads TGTGCCAGCAGCCTTGGGACAGAGGGTATGGAGCAGTACTTC.

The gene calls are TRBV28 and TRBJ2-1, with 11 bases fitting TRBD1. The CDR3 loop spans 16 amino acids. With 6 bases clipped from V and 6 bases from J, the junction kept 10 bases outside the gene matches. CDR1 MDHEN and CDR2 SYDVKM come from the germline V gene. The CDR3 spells CASSVTGTGGFNEQFF. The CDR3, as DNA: TGTGCCAGCAGCGTAACCGGGACAGGGGGGTTCAATGAGCAGTTCTTC.

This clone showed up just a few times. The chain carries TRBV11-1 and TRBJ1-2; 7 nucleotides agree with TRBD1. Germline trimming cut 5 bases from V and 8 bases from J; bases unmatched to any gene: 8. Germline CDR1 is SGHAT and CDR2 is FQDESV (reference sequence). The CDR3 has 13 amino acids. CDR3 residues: CASSLSTGMGYTF. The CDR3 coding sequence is TGTGCCAGCAGCCTGTCGACAGGGATGGGCTACACCTTC.

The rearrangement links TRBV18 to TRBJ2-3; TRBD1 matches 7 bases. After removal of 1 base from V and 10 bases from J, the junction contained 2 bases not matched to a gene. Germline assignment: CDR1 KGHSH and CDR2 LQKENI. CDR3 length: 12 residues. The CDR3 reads CASSPRQGSQYF. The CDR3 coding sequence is TGTGCCAGCTCACCACGACAGGGCTCGCAGTATTTT.

CDR3 in amino acids: CASSGRGTSGQETQYF. The CDR3 nucleotides are TGCGCCAGCAGCGGGAGGGGGACTAGCGGCCAAGAGACCCAGTACTTC. The gene calls are TRBV5-1 and TRBJ2-5; 11 bases agree with TRBD2. V was pared by 4 bases and J by 1 base, with 6 bases of the junction left unmatched. The germline V gene encodes CDR1 SGHRS and CDR2 YFSETQ. This CDR3 comprises 16 residues.

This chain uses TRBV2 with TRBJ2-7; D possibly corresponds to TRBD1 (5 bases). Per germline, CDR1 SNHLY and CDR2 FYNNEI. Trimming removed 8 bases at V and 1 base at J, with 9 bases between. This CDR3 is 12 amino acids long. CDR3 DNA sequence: TGTGCCAGCTTTAAGGGGTCCTACGAGCAGTACTTC. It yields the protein CASFKGSYEQYF.

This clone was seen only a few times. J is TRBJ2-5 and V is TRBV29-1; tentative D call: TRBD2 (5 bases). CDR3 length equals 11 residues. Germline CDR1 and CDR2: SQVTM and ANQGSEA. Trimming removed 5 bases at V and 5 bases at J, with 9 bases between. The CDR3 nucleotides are TGCAGCGTTCTAGCCGGGGAGACCCAGTACTTC. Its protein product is CSVLAGETQYF.

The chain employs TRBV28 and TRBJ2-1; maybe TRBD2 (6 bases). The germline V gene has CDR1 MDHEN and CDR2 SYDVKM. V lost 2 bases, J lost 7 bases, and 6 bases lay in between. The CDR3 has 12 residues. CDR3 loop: CASSLRGNEQFF. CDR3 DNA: TGTGCCAGCAGTTTACGGGGGAATGAGCAGTTCTTC.

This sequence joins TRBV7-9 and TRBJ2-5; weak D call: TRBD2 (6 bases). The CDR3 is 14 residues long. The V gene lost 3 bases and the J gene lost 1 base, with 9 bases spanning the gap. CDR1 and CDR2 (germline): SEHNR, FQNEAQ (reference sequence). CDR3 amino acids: CASSFGSGQETQYF. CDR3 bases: TGTGCCAGCAGCTTCGGGAGCGGCCAAGAGACCCAGTACTTC.

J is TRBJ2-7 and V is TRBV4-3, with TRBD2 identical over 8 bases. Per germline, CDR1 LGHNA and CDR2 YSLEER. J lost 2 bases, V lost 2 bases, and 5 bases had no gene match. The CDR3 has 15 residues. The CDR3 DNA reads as TGCGCCAGCAGCCAACGACTAGCGAAAGCCTACGAGCAGTACTTC. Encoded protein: CASSQRLAKAYEQYF.

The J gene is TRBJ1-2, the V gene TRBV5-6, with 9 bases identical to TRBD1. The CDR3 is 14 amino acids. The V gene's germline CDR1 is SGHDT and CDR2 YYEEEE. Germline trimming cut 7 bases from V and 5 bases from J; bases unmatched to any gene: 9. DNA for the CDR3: TGTGCCAGCCAGACGGACAGGGGCTTGTATGGCTACACCTTC. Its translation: CASQTDRGLYGYTF.

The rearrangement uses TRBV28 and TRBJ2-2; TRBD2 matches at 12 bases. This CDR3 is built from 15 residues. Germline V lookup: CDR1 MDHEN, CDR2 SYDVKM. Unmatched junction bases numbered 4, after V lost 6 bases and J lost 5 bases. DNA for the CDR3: TGTGCCAGCAGCCCTAGCGGGAGGGCGACCGGGGAGCTGTTTTTT. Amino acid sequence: CASSPSGRATGELFF.

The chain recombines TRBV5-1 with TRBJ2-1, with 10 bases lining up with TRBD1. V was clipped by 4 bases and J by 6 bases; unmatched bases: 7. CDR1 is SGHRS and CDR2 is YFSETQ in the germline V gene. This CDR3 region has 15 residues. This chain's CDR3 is CASSTTGGSVNEQFF. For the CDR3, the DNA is TGCGCCAGCAGCACGACAGGGGGCAGCGTCAATGAGCAGTTCTTC.

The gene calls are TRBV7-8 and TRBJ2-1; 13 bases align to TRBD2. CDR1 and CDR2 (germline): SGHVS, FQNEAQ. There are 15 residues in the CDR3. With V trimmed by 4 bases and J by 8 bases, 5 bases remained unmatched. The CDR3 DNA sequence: TGTGCCAGCAGCTCACTAGCGGGGGGGCACCATGAGCAGTTCTTC. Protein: CASSSLAGGHHEQFF.

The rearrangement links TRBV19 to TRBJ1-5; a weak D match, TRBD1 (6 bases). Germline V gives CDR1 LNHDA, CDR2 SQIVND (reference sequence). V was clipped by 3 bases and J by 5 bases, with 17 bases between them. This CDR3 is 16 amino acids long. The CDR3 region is CASSMEKQGWDQPQHF. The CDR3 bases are TGTGCCAGTAGTATGGAGAAACAGGGATGGGATCAGCCCCAGCATTTT.

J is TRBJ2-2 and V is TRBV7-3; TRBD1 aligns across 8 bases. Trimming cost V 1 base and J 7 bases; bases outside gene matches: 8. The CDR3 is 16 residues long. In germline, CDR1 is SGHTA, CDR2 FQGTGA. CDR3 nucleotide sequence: TGTGCCAGCAGCTTAAAGGGTCAGGGGGCGCTCGGGGAGCTGTTTTTT. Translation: CASSLKGQGALGELFF.

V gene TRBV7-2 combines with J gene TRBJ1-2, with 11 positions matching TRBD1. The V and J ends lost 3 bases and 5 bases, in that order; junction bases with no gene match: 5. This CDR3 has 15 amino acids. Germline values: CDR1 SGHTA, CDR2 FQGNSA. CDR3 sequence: CASSLPGQGEYGYTF. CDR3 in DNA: TGTGCCAGCAGCTTGCCGGGACAGGGGGAGTATGGCTACACCTTC.

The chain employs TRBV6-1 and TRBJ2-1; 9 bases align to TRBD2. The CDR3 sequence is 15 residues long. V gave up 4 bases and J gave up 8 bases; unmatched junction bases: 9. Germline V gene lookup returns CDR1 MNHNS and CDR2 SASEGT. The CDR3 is CASSGLPGTSYEQFF. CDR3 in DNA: TGTGCCAGCAGTGGACTCCCCGGGACTAGCTATGAGCAGTTCTTC.

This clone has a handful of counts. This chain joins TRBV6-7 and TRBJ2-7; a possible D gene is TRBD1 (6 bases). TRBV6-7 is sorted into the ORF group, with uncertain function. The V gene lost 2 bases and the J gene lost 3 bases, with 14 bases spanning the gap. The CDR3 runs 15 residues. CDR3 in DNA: TGTGCCAGCAGTTACAGTCTCGACAGGAACTACGAGCAGTACTTC. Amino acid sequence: CASSYSLDRNYEQYF.

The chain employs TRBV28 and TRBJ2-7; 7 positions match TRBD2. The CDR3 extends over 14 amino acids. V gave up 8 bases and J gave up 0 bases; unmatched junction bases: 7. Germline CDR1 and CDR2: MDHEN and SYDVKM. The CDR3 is CASLEAGTSYEQYF. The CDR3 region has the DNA TGTGCCAGCCTGGAAGCGGGGACCTCCTACGAGCAGTACTTC.